These 13 T cell receptor beta chains share one sample of origin, sequenced in a study of blood T cells in healthy people across ages. Through a sample-barcoded 5' primer and a J-beta primer mix, a second PCR was run for about 7 to 12 cycles. MiXCR was run by TCRdb on the 5' RACE reads, yielding one entry per CDR3 protein. The sample lists around 1,800,000 distinct CDR3 sequences, about two fifths seen once, with more than 20% in the top ten. The specimen sequenced was blood. These receptors were taken from a human donor in good health.

This clonotype occurred a few times. The chain uses TRBV7-9 and TRBJ2-4; 14 bases agree with TRBD2. The J call may be incorrect, as the DNA end agrees better with TRBJ2-7. The germline V gene encodes CDR1 SEHNR and CDR2 FQNEAQ (reference sequence). The CDR3 runs to 15 residues. Here the CDR3 reads CASSTTSGGEDEQYF. The CDR3 nucleotides read TGTGCCAGCAGCACGACTAGCGGGGGGGAGGACGAGCAGTACTTC.

This chain uses TRBV5-6 with TRBJ2-1, with 12 bases identical to TRBD2. V trimming: 3 bases; J trimming: 9 bases; junction bases outside the gene matches: 10. This CDR3 comprises 16 residues. Per germline, CDR1 SGHDT and CDR2 YYEEEE. The CDR3 DNA reads as TGTGCCAGCAGCTCGACTCTAGCGGGGGGGCCCGGTGAGCAGTTCTTC. Translating it yields CASSSTLAGGPGEQFF.

J is TRBJ2-7 and V is TRBV20-1; TRBD1 or TRBD2 may be the D gene (7 bases each). The J call may be wrong; the DNA end is better matched by TRBJ2-5. This CDR3 spans 15 amino acids. Germline-derived CDR1 and CDR2 are DFQATT and SNEGSKA (reference sequence). The CDR3 sequence: CSARASRGGVETQYF. The CDR3, as DNA: TGCAGTGCTAGAGCCAGCAGGGGGGGCGTGGAGACCCAGTACTTC.

The rearrangement links TRBV10-3 to TRBJ2-1; D is ambiguous. CDR3 length: 14 amino acids. The V end was cut by 3 bases, the J end by 9 bases, with 15 bases between. Looked up from germline, CDR1 is ENHRY and CDR2 is SYGVKD. The CDR3 region is CAISEGGSDGEQFF. The CDR3, as DNA: TGTGCCATCAGTGAAGGTGGTTCGGATGGTGAGCAGTTCTTC.

The chain is built from TRBV29-1 and TRBJ2-3; D gene unclear. The CDR3 has 14 amino acids. The ends were cut back, 3 bases at V and 0 bases at J, with 10 bases in the middle. Germline V gene sequence: CDR1 SQVTM, CDR2 ANQGSEA. CDR3 residues: CSVDGRISTDTQYF. The DNA for the CDR3 is TGCAGCGTTGATGGGCGGATTAGCACAGATACGCAGTATTTT.

This clonotype was observed a handful of times. CDR3 amino acids: CSTQTSGTDTQYF. CDR3 sequence (DNA): TGCAGTACCCAGACTAGCGGCACAGATACGCAGTATTTT. The chain employs TRBV20-1 and TRBJ2-3; 8 bases match TRBD2. The length of the CDR3 is 13 residues. Trimming cost V 8 bases and J 1 base; bases outside gene matches: 5. Germline CDR1 DFQATT, CDR2 SNEGSKA (reference sequence).

V and J are TRBV4-1 and TRBJ2-3, with D uncertain. Looked up from germline, CDR1 is MGHRA and CDR2 is YSYEKL. This CDR3 spans 15 amino acids. With 1 base removed from V and 2 bases from J, the gap between germline ends came to 10 bases. The CDR3 DNA reads as TGCGCCAGCAGCCAAGGTCCGATGAACACAGATACGCAGTATTTT. Encoded protein: CASSQGPMNTDTQYF.

This clonotype was found once. The V gene is TRBV20-1, the J gene TRBJ2-5; 7 positions agree with TRBD2. The assigned J gene may be wrong: the sequence end matches TRBJ2-7 better. The germline CDR1 and CDR2 sequences are DFQATT and SNEGSKA (reference sequence). The CDR3 runs to 17 residues. This CDR3 is CSARDADYKGLRYEQYF. In nucleotides, the CDR3 is TGCAGTGCTAGAGACGCTGATTACAAGGGACTACGGTACGAGCAGTACTTC.

The V gene is TRBV20-1, the J gene TRBJ2-3; 11 positions agree with TRBD1. Per germline, CDR1 DFQATT and CDR2 SNEGSKA (reference sequence). The CDR3 has 18 residues. V gave up 3 bases and J gave up 0 bases; unmatched junction bases: 11. The CDR3 spells CSASGRDRGTWSTDTQYF. The DNA of the CDR3 is TGCAGTGCTAGCGGAAGGGACAGGGGGACGTGGAGCACAGATACGCAGTATTTT.

The V call is TRBV11-1, the J call TRBJ2-3; D is ambiguous. The CDR3 is made up of 15 amino acids. Between the trimmed V and J ends, which lost 6 bases and 1 base, there was a span of 14 bases. In germline, CDR1 is SGHAT, CDR2 FQDESV (reference sequence). CDR3 protein: CASSTVTAGTDTQYF. CDR3 in DNA: TGTGCCAGCAGTACGGTCACGGCGGGCACAGATACGCAGTATTTT.

This clonotype has ten or more counts. The chain has TRBV5-1 and TRBJ2-7; D gene unclear. The CDR3 runs 15 residues. CDR1 and CDR2 from the germline V gene are SGHRS and YFSETQ. Trimming took 0 bases from V and 4 from J, leaving 14 bases between them. The CDR3 coding sequence is TGCGCCAGCAGCTTGGGACCCTCTACAGAGTACGAGCAGTACTTC. Translated, it gives CASSLGPSTEYEQYF. Variable domain in full (rest from reference TRBV5-1 and TRBJ2-7): KAGVTQTPRYLIKTRGQQVTLSCSPISGHRSVSWYQQTPGQGLQFLFEYFSETQRNKGNFPGRFSGRQFSNSRSEMNVSTLELGDSALYLCASSLGPSTEYEQYFGPGTRLTVT.

V is TRBV28 and J is TRBJ2-7; 7 nucleotides match TRBD1. Germline V gene data show CDR1 as MDHEN and CDR2 as SYDVKM. V shed 5 bases, J shed 3 bases, and the junction held 7 bases outside the gene matches. CDR3 length: 14 residues. DNA for the CDR3: TGTGCCAGCAGTGGACAGGAACGGGACTACGAGCAGTACTTC. This sequence encodes CASSGQERDYEQYF.

This clonotype was observed a handful of times. At one boundary the junction diverges from the germline segment, which might be a read error. CDR3 DNA sequence: TGCGCCAGCAGCTCCCCATCCTCAGTAAGCAATCAGCCCCAGCATTTT. This translates into CASSSPSSVSNQPQHF. The V and J genes are TRBV7-9 and TRBJ1-5; D not certain. Per the germline V gene, CDR1 is SEHNR and CDR2 is FQNEAQ (reference sequence). CDR3 length equals 16 residues. Combining the CDR3 with reference TRBV7-9 and TRBJ1-5 gives the whole variable domain DTGVSQNPRHKITKRGQNVTFRCDPISEHNRLYWYRQTLGQGPEFLTYFQNEAQLEKSRLLSDRFSAERPKGSFSTLEIQRTEQGDSAMYLCASSSPSSVSNQPQHFGDGTRLSIL.